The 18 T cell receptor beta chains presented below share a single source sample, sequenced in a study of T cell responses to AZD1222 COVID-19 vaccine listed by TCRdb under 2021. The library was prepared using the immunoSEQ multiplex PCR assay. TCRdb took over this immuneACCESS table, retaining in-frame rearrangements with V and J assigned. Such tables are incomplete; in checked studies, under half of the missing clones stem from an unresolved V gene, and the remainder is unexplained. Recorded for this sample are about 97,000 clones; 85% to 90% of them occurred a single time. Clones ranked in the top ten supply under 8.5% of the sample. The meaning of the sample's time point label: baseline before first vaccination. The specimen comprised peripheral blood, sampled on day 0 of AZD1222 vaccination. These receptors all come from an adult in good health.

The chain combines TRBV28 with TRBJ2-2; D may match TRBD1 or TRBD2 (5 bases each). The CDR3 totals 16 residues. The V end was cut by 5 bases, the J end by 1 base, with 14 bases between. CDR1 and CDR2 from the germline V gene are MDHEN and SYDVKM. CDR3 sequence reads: CASSPEGRRNTGELFF. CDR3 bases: TGTGCCAGCAGTCCTGAGGGACGGAGGAACACCGGGGAGCTGTTTTTT.

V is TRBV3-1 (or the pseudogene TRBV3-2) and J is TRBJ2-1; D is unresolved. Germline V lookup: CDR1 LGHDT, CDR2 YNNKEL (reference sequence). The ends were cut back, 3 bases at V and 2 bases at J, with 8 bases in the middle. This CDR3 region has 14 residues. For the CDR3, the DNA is TGTGCCAGCAGCCATCTGGGGACCTACAATGAGCAGTTCTTC. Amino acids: CASSHLGTYNEQFF.

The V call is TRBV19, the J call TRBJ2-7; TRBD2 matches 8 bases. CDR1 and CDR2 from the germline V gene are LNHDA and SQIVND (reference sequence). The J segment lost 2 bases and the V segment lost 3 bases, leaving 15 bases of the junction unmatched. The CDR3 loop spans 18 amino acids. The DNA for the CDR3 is TGTGCCAGTAGTATTGGGCTAGCGGGTATATCGATGGCCTACGAGCAGTACTTC. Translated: CASSIGLAGISMAYEQYF.

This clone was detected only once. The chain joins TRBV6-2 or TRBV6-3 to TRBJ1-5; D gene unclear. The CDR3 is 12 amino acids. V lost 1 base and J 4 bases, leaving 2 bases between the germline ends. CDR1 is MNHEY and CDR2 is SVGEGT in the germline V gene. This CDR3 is CASSYWNQPQHF. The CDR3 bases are TGTGCCAGCAGTTACTGGAATCAGCCCCAGCATTTT.

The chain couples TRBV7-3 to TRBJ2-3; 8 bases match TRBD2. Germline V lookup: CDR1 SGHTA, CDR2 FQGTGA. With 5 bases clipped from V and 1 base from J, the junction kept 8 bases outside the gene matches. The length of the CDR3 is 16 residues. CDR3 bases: TGTGCCAGCAGCCCCCGGACTAGCCCCCGCACAGATACGCAGTATTTT. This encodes CASSPRTSPRTDTQYF.

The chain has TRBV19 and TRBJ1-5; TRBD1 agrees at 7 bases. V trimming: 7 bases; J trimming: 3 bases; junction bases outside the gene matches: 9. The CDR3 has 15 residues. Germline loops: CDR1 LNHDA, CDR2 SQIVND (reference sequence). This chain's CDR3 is CASTRDSLNNQPQHF. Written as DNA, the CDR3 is TGTGCCAGTACCCGGGACAGTTTAAACAATCAGCCCCAGCATTTT.

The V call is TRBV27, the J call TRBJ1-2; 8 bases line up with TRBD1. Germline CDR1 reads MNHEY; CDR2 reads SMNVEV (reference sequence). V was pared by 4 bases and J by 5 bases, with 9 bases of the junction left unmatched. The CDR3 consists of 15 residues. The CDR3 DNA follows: TGTGCCAGCAGTTCGGCCGGGACAGGCGATTATGGCTACACCTTC. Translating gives CASSSAGTGDYGYTF.

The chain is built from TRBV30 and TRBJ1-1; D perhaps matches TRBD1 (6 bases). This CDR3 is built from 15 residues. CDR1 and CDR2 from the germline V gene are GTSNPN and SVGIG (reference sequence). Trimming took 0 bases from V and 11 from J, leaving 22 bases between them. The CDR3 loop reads CAWSVSGAHPDVAFF. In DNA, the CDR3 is TGTGCCTGGAGTGTATCGGGGGCCCATCCCGACGTTGCTTTCTTT.

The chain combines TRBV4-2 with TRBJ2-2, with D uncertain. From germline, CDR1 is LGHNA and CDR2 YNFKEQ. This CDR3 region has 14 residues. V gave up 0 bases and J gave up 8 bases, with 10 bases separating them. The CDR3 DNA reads TGTGCCAGCAGCCAAGAAGTGGGGTCGGGGGAGCTGTTTTTT. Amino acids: CASSQEVGSGELFF.

The CDR3 bases are TGTGCCAGCAGCGTAGTAGGTATGAACACTGAAGCTTTCTTT. Translation gives CASSVVGMNTEAFF. This chain joins TRBV9 and TRBJ1-1, with unresolved D. This CDR3 spans 14 amino acids. V lost 0 bases, J lost 0 bases, and 6 bases lay in between. The germline gives CDR1 SGDLS, CDR2 YYNGEE.

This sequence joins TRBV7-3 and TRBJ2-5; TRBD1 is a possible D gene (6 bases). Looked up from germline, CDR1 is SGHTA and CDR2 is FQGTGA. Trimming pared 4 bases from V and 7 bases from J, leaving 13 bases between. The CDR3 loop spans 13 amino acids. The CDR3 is CASSSQGPGTQYF. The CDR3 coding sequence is TGTGCCAGCAGCTCACAGGGTCCGGGGACCCAGTACTTC.

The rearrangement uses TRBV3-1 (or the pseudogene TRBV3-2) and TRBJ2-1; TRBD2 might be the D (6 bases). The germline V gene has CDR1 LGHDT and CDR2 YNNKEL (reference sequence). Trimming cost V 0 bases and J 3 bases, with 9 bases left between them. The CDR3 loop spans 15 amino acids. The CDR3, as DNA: TGTGCCAGCAGCCAAGATTCGGACTACTACAATGAGCAGTTCTTC. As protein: CASSQDSDYYNEQFF.

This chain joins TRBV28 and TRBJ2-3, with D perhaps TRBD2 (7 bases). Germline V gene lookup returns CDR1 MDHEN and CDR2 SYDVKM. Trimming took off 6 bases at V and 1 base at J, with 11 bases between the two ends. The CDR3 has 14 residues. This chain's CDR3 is CASRLGGGTDTQYF. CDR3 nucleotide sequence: TGTGCCAGCAGACTAGGGGGGGGCACAGATACGCAGTATTTT. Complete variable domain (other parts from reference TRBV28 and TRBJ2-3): DVKVTQSSRYLVKRTGEKVFLECVQDMDHENMFWYRQDPGLGLRLIYFSYDVKMKEKGDIPEGYSVSREKKERFSLILESASTNQTSMYLCASRLGGGTDTQYFGPGTRLTVL.

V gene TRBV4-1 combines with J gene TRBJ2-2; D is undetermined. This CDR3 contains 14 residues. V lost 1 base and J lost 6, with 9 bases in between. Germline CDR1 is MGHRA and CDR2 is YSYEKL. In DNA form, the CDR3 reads TGCGCCAGCAGCCAAGTGGAAATCGCCGGGGAGCTGTTTTTT. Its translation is CASSQVEIAGELFF.

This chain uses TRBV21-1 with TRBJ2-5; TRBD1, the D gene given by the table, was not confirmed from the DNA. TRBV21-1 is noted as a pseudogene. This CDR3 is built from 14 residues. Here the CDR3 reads CASSQTGSEETQYF. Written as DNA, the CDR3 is TGTGCCAGCAGCCAAACAGGGAGTGAGGAGACCCAGTACTTC.

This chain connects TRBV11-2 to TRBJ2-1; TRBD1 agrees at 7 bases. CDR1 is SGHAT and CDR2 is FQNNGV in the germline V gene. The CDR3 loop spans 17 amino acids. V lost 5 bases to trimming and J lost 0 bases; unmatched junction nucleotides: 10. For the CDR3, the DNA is TGTGCCAGCAGCCAGGGGGACAGTCAGAGCTCCTACAATGAGCAGTTCTTC. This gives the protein CASSQGDSQSSYNEQFF.

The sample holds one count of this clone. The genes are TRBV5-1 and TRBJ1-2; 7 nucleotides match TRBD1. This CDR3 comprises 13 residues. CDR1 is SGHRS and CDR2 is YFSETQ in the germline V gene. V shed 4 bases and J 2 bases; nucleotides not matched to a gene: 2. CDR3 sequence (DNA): TGCGCCAGCAGCCCGGGACAGAACTATGGCTACACCTTC. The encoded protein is CASSPGQNYGYTF.

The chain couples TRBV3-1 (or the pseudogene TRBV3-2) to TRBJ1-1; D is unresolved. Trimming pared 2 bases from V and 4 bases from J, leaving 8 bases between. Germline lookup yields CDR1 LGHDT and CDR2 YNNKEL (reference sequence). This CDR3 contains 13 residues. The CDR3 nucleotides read TGTGCCAGCAGCCAAAATGGTCGCACTGAAGCTTTCTTT. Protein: CASSQNGRTEAFF.